This T cell receptor (beta chain) was identified during a study of T-cell memory formation after mild COVID-19. V was pared by 4 bases and J by 5 bases, with 3 bases of the junction left unmatched. The CDR3 length is 13 residues. The germline gives CDR1 DFQATT, CDR2 SNEGSKA (reference sequence). This clonotype showed up just a few times. Its specificity is unknown. Constant-segment primers and 5'RACE yielded cDNA libraries for TCR alpha and TCR beta, each carrying sample barcodes and UMIs. MiXCR was run by TCRdb on the 5' RACE reads, yielding one entry per CDR3 protein. The sample gives about 45,000 distinct CDR3 sequences, less than 7.5% of which show up once; 1.4% to 1.5% is in the top ten. Regarding the study as a whole: Cross-reactive memory apparently joined, as some responding clones appeared in pre-infection memory. Shrinking CD4+ clones were chiefly CM and EM; CD8+ ones were chiefly EMRA.

This TCR was sampled from a man younger than 35 who had mild COVID-19 (a few samples of this study predate the infection). Cell type and time point are not known. Material for sequencing was PBMCs or a T cell subset sorted from them (not recorded which). This chain links TRBV20-1 with TRBJ2-5, with 11 bases that match TRBD2. DNA for the CDR3: TGCAGTGCTATTAGCGGGGGGGCCGAGACCCAGTACTTC. It codes for CSAISGGAETQYF.